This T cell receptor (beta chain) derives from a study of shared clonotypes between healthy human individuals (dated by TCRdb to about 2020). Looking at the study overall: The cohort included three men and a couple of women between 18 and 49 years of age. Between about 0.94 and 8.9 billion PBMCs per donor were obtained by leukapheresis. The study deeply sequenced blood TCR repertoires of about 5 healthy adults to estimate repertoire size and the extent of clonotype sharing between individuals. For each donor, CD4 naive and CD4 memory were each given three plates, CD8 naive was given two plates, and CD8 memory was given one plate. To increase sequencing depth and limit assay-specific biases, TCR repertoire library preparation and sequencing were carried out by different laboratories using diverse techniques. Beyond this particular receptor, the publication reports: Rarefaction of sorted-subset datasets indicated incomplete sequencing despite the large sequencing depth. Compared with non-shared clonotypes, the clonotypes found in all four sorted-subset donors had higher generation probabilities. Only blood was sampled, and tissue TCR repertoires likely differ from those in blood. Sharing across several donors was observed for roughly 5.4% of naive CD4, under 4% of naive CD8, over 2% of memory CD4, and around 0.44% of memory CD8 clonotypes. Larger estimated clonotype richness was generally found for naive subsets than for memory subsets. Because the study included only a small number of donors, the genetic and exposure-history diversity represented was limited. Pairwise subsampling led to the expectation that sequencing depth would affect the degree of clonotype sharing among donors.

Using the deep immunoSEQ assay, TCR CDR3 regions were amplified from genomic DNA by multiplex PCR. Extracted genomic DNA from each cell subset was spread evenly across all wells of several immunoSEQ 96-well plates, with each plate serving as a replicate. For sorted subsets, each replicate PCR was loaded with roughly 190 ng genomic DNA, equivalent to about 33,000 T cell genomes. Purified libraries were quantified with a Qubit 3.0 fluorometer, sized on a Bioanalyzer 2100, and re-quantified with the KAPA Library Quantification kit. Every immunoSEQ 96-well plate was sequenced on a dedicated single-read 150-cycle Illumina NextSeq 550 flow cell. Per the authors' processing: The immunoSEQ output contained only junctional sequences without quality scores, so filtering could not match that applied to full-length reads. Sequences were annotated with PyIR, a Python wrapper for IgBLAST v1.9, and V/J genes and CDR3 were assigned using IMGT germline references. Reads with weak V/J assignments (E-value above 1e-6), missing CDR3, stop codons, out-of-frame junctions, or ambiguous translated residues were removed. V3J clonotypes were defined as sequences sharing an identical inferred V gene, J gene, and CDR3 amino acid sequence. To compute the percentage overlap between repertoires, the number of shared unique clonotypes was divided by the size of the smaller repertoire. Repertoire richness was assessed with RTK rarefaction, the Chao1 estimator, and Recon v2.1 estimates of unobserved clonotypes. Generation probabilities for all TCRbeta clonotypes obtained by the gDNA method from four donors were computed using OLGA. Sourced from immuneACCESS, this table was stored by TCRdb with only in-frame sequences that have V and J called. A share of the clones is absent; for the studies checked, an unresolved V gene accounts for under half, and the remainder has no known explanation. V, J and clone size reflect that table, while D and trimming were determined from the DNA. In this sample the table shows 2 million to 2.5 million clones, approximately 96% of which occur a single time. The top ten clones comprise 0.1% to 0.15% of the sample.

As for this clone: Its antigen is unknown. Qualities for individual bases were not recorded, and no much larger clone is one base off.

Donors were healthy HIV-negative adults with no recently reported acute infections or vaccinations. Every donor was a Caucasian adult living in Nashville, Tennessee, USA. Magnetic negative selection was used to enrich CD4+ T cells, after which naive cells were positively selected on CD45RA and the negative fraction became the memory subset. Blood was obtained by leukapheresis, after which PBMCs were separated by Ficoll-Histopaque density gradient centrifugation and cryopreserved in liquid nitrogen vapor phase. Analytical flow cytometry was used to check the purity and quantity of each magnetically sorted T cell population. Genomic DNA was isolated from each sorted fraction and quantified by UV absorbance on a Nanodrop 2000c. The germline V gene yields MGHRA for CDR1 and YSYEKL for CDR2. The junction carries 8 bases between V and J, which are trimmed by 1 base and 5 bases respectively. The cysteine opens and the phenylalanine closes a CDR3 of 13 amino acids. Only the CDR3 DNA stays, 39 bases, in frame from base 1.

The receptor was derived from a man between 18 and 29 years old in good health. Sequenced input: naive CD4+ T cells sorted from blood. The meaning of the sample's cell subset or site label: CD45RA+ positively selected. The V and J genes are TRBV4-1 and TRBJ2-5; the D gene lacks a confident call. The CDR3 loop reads CASSQALTETQYF. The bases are TGCGCCAGCAGCCAAGCTCTCACGGAGACCCAGTACTTC.